These 17 T cell receptor beta chains were all obtained from the same sample, sequenced in a study of shared clonotypes between healthy human individuals. Method: immunoSEQ multiplex PCR; TCRdb's copy keeps in-frame clones and lacks some. The repertoire holds a few million clones, with 85% to 95% as singletons. The sample taken for sequencing was naive CD4+ T cells from PBMCs. Noted subset: CD45RA+ positively selected. The source of these receptors is a man between 18 and 29 years old in good health. Some clones in this sample may be carry-over from other donors' samples.

This chain links TRBV4-1 with TRBJ2-1; 7 nucleotides agree with TRBD2. V shed 1 base and J 5 bases; nucleotides not matched to a gene: 5. The germline V gene encodes CDR1 MGHRA and CDR2 YSYEKL. CDR3 length: 15 residues. CDR3 coding DNA: TGCGCCAGCAGCCAAGTTGGGAGGGCACACAATGAGCAGTTCTTC. Translation: CASSQVGRAHNEQFF.

This sequence joins TRBV10-3 and TRBJ2-7; TRBD2 is a possible D gene (7 bases). There are 15 residues in the CDR3. Between the trimmed V and J ends, which lost 6 bases and 7 bases, there was a span of 22 bases. CDR1 and CDR2 from the germline V gene are ENHRY and SYGVKD. This CDR3 reads CAISPQLGGAREQYF. In DNA form, the CDR3 reads TGTGCCATCAGCCCCCAACTGGGGGGGGCGCGGGAGCAGTACTTC.

The J gene is TRBJ1-4, the V gene TRBV7-9, with D perhaps matching TRBD1 (6 bases). From germline, CDR1 is SEHNR and CDR2 FQNEAQ (reference sequence). The CDR3 spans 15 residues. The V end lost 3 bases, the J end lost 5 bases, and 13 bases lay between the germline ends. In DNA form, the CDR3 reads TGTGCCAGCAGCTTGGACAGTACGCGGAATGAAAAACTGTTTTTT. It yields the protein CASSLDSTRNEKLFF. Variable domain in full (rest from reference TRBV7-9 and TRBJ1-4): DTGVSQNPRHKITKRGQNVTFRCDPISEHNRLYWYRQTLGQGPEFLTYFQNEAQLEKSRLLSDRFSAERPKGSFSTLEIQRTEQGDSAMYLCASSLDSTRNEKLFFGSGTQLSVL.

The chain is built from TRBV27 and TRBJ2-1; a weak D match, TRBD2 (5 bases). The CDR3 has 16 amino acids. V lost 5 bases and J lost 5, with 19 bases in between. CDR1 is MNHEY and CDR2 is SMNVEV in the germline V gene (reference sequence). CDR3 residues: CASSISTIALDNEQFF. CDR3 in DNA: TGTGCCAGCAGTATTTCGACTATCGCGCTGGACAATGAGCAGTTCTTC.

Only one count was recorded for this clone. The chain uses TRBV25-1 and TRBJ1-4; D is possibly TRBD1 (6 bases). V lost 7 bases and J lost 0, with 12 bases in between. The CDR3 is 15 amino acids. Germline-derived CDR1 and CDR2 are MGHDK and SYGVNS. CDR3 residues: CASKRTAATNEKLFF. The CDR3 DNA sequence: TGTGCCAGCAAACGGACAGCCGCAACTAATGAAAAACTGTTTTTT.

CDR3 sequence reads: CASSLWGYQNQPQHF. Here the CDR3 DNA reads TGTGCCAGCAGTTTATGGGGATATCAAAATCAGCCCCAGCATTTT. V is TRBV28 and J is TRBJ1-5, with unresolved D. Trimming took off 0 bases at V and 4 bases at J, with 10 bases between the two ends. The V gene's germline CDR1 is MDHEN and CDR2 SYDVKM. CDR3 size: 15 residues.

This chain uses TRBV19 with TRBJ1-2, with D hard to call. This CDR3 has 14 residues. The germline V gene encodes CDR1 LNHDA and CDR2 SQIVND (reference sequence). Trimming took 1 base from V and 6 from J, leaving 12 bases between them. The CDR3 sequence is CASSIGRIRDGYTF. In nucleotides, the CDR3 is TGTGCCAGTAGTATAGGGAGGATTCGGGATGGCTACACCTTC.

The rearrangement uses TRBV2 and TRBJ2-3; D gene ambiguous. Germline CDR1 and CDR2: SNHLY and FYNNEI. V was cut by 3 bases and J by 2 bases, with 9 bases left in between. The CDR3 length is 14 residues. CDR3 DNA: TGTGCCAGCAGTGATCAGGTAACCACAGATACGCAGTATTTT. Amino acid sequence: CASSDQVTTDTQYF.

The genes are TRBV27 and TRBJ2-7; the D gene is possibly TRBD1 (6 bases). Trimming removed 4 bases from V and 0 bases from J, with 13 bases in between. The CDR3 covers 15 residues. Germline CDR1 reads MNHEY; CDR2 reads SMNVEV (reference sequence). CDR3 loop: CASSSRAGASYEQYF. The CDR3 bases are TGTGCCAGCAGTTCTAGGGCAGGGGCCTCCTACGAGCAGTACTTC.

This clone appeared a single time. This rearrangement joins TRBV5-1 to TRBJ2-5; D remains ambiguous. Between the trimmed V and J ends, which lost 0 bases and 4 bases, there was a span of 13 bases. In germline, CDR1 is SGHRS, CDR2 YFSETQ. The CDR3 has 15 residues. The CDR3 DNA follows: TGCGCCAGCAGCTTGGGTGGATCGGTTGCAGAGACCCAGTACTTC. This translates into CASSLGGSVAETQYF. The whole variable domain, filled in from reference TRBV5-1 and TRBJ2-5, reads KAGVTQTPRYLIKTRGQQVTLSCSPISGHRSVSWYQQTPGQGLQFLFEYFSETQRNKGNFPGRFSGRQFSNSRSEMNVSTLELGDSALYLCASSLGGSVAETQYFGPGTRLLVL.

The rearrangement joins TRBV28 to TRBJ2-7; D ambiguous. Between the trimmed V and J ends, which lost 2 bases and 6 bases, there was a span of 8 bases. The CDR3 spans 12 residues. CDR1 and CDR2 from the germline V gene are MDHEN and SYDVKM. The chain's CDR3 is CASSLGQIEQYF. The CDR3 DNA reads TGTGCCAGCAGTTTAGGGCAGATCGAGCAGTACTTC. Full variable domain (outside the CDR3, taken from reference TRBV28 and TRBJ2-7): DVKVTQSSRYLVKRTGEKVFLECVQDMDHENMFWYRQDPGLGLRLIYFSYDVKMKEKGDIPEGYSVSREKKERFSLILESASTNQTSMYLCASSLGQIEQYFGPGTRLTVT.

This clone was recorded a few times. This sample also contains other DNA sequences that code for the same CDR3. The chain employs TRBV2 and TRBJ1-5, with D unresolved. The germline gives CDR1 SNHLY, CDR2 FYNNEI. Trimming cost V 6 bases and J 0 bases, with 3 bases left between them. The CDR3 covers 12 residues. In nucleotides, the CDR3 is TGTGCCAGCAGGGGTAGCAATCAGCCCCAGCATTTT. Residues: CASRGSNQPQHF.

The V call is TRBV28, the J call TRBJ2-7, with D perhaps given as TRBD1 or TRBD2 (6 bases each). Trimming pared 3 bases from V and 2 bases from J, leaving 17 bases between. CDR3 size: 16 residues. CDR1 is MDHEN and CDR2 is SYDVKM in the germline V gene. The chain's CDR3 is CASSLMGGHRAYEQYF. CDR3 sequence (DNA): TGTGCCAGCAGTTTGATGGGGGGTCACAGGGCCTACGAGCAGTACTTC.

This clone came up once. V and J are TRBV11-2 and TRBJ2-1, with D unresolved. This CDR3 is built from 14 residues. Germline loops: CDR1 SGHAT, CDR2 FQNNGV. The ends were cut back, 5 bases at V and 5 bases at J, with 13 bases in the middle. In DNA form, the CDR3 reads TGTGCCAGCAGCCCGGGTCGACTGAACAATGAGCAGTTCTTC. Amino acids: CASSPGRLNNEQFF.

This clone was counted only a few times. The chain uses TRBV18 and TRBJ1-1; D not resolved. V lost 8 bases, J lost 2 bases, and 9 bases lay in between. Looked up from germline, CDR1 is KGHSH and CDR2 is LQKENI. CDR3 length equals 12 residues. In DNA form, the CDR3 reads TGTGCCAGCCATCAATCAAACACTGAAGCTTTCTTT. Protein: CASHQSNTEAFF.

The V and J genes are TRBV29-1 and TRBJ1-2, with a possible D match to TRBD1 (6 bases). The CDR3 is made up of 19 amino acids. Germline V gene data show CDR1 as SQVTM and CDR2 as ANQGSEA. V dropped 0 bases and J dropped 6 bases, with 29 bases sitting between them. CDR3 DNA: TGCAGCGTTGAAGACCACCCCCCGGCGGGACATCGGGAACCAAATGGCTACACCTTC. Its translation is CSVEDHPPAGHREPNGYTF.

This clone has a handful of counts. At the DNA level, this CDR3 is encoded by other sequences in the same sample as well. The rearrangement joins TRBV28 to TRBJ1-5; tentative D call: TRBD1 (6 bases). CDR1 and CDR2 from the germline V gene are MDHEN and SYDVKM. The CDR3 runs to 14 residues. V was trimmed by 6 bases and J by 2 bases, leaving 11 bases between them. This chain's CDR3 is CASSQGGGNQPQHF. CDR3 nucleotide sequence: TGTGCCAGCAGCCAAGGGGGTGGCAATCAGCCCCAGCATTTT.